This T cell receptor (beta chain) was recorded in a study of beta chain features in type 1 diabetes. Trimming left V 5 bases short and J 3 bases short, with 14 bases between. This CDR3 spans 14 amino acids. The germline V gene encodes CDR1 SGHVS and CDR2 FQNEAQ. Whole-study findings and limits: Any HLA type influence on TCRB rearrangement was left unresolved here.

Expressed TCRB transcripts got sequenced, as all isolated RNA was reverse transcribed. The read count averaged about 3.3 million across naive, central memory and regulatory T cell samples. Sequencing used immunoSEQ multiplex PCR; TCRdb keeps in-frame clones, though not all of them. The sample holds about 360,000 clones, roughly an eighth seen once. Points on this clone: Its antigen is not known.

Sample: naive CD4+ T cells from blood. The chain recombines TRBV7-8 with TRBJ2-7; D is perhaps TRBD2 (5 bases). This TCR was recovered from a man younger than 35 in good health. CDR3 region: CASSLTGSGYEQYF. The CDR3 DNA reads as TGTGCCAGCAGCCTCACGGGGTCGGGCTACGAGCAGTACTTC.